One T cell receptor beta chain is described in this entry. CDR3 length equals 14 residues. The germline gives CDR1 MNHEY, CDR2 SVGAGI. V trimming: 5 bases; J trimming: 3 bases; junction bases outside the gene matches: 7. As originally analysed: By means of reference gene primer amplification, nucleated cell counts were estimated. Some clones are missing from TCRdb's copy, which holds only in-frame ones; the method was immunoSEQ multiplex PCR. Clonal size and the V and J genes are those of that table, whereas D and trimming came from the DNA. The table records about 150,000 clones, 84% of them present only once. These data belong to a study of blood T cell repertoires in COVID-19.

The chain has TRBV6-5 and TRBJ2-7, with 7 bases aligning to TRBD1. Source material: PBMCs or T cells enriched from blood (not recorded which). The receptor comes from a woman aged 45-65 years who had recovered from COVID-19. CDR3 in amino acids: CASSHDRDYYEQYF. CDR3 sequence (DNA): TGTGCCAGCAGTCACGACAGGGATTACTACGAGCAGTACTTC.